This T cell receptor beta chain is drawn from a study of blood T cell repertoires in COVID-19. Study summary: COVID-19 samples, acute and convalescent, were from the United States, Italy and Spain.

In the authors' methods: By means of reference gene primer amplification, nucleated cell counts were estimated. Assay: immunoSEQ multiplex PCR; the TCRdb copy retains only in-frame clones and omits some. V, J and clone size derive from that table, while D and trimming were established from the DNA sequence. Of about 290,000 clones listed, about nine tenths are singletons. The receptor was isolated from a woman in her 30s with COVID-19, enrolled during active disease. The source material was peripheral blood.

The CDR3 region is CASSYSGASNQPQHF. In nucleotides, the CDR3 is TGTGCCAGCAGTTACTCAGGAGCCAGCAATCAGCCCCAGCATTTT. The rearrangement links TRBV6-2 or TRBV6-3 to TRBJ1-5; D uncertain. The V gene's germline CDR1 is MNHEY and CDR2 SVGEGT. The CDR3 covers 15 residues. V dropped 0 bases and J dropped 1 base, with 7 bases sitting between them.